The text below deals with one TCR beta chain. Its antigen remains unknown. This record comes from a study of cytomegalovirus exposure and HLA in healthy donors. General study points: Analyses of presence and absence presupposed an approximately uniform sequencing depth across donors. It was only CMV serostatus that was available as immune exposure information.

The germline gives CDR1 MDHEN, CDR2 SYDVKM. This CDR3 region has 11 residues. PCR was performed using 60 Vbeta and 13 Jbeta primers. Only in-frame clones appear in the TCRdb table, and some are missing; sequencing was by immunoSEQ multiplex PCR. The data show 150,000 to 200,000 clones, with roughly 85% seen just once and about 0.93% held by the top ten. The gene calls are TRBV28 and TRBJ1-4; D ambiguous. This receptor was taken from a woman in her fifties or sixties in good health and CMV-seropositive. The specimen was PBMCs. DNA of the CDR3: TGTGCTTCAAGAAGCGATGAAAAACTGTTTTTT. Residues: CASRSDEKLFF.